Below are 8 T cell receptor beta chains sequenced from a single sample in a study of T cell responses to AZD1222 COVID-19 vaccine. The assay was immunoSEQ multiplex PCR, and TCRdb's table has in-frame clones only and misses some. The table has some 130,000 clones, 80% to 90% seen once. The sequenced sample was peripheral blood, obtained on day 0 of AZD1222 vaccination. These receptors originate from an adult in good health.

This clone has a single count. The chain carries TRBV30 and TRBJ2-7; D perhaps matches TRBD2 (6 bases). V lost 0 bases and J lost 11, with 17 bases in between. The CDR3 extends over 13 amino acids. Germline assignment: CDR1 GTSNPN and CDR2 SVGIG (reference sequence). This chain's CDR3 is CAWSVQAGPAKYF. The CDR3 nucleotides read TGTGCCTGGAGTGTACAGGCGGGGCCCGCCAAGTACTTC.

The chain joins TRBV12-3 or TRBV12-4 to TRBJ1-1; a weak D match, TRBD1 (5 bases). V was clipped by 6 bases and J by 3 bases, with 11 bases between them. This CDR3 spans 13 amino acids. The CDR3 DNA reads TGTGCCAGCAGCCGCCGGGGGGACACTGAAGCTTTCTTT. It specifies CASSRRGDTEAFF.

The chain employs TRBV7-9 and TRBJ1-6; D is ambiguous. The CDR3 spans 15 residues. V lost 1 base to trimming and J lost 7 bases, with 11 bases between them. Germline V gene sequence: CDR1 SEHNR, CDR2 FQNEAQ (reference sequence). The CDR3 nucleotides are TGTGCCAGCAGCTTAGGGAGCTGGGGAAATTCACCCCTCCACTTT. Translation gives CASSLGSWGNSPLHF.

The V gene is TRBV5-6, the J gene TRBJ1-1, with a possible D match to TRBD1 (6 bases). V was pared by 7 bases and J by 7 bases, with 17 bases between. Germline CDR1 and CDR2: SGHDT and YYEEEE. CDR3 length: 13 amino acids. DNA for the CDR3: TGTGCCAGCCGCCCCAGCGGGACAAATGAAGCTTTCTTT. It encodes CASRPSGTNEAFF.

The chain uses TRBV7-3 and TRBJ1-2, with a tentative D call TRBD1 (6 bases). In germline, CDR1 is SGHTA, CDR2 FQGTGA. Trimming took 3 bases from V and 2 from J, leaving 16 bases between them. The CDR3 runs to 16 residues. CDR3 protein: CASSLTGQNLNYGYTF. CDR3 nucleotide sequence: TGTGCCAGCAGCTTGACAGGACAGAACTTAAACTATGGCTACACCTTC.

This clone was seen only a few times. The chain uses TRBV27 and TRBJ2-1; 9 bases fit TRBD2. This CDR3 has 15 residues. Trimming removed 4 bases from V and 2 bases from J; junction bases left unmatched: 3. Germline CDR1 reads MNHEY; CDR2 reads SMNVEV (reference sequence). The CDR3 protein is CASSSGLATYNEQFF. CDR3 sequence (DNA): TGTGCCAGCAGTTCAGGACTAGCGACCTACAATGAGCAGTTCTTC.

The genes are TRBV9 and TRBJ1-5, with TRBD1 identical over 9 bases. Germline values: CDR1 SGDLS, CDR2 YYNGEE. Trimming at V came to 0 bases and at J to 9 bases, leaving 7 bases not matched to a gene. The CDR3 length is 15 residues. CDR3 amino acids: CASSVGQGGLGPQHF. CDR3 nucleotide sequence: TGTGCCAGCAGCGTAGGACAGGGGGGATTAGGGCCCCAGCATTTT. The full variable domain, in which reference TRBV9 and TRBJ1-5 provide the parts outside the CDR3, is DSGVTQTPKHLITATGQRVTLRCSPRSGDLSVYWYQQSLDQGLQFLIQYYNGEERAKGNILERFSAQQFPDLHSELNLSSLELGDSALYFCASSVGQGGLGPQHFGDGTRLSIL.

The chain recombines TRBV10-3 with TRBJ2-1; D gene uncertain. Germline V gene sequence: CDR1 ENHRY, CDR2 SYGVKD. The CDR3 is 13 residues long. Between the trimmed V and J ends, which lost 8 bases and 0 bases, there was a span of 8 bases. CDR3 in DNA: TGTGCCATCCTCAGCGACTCCTACAATGAGCAGTTCTTC. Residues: CAILSDSYNEQFF.